Below are 27 T cell receptor beta chains sequenced from a single sample in a study of T cells in Graves' hyperthyroidism and ophthalmopathy. Amplification yielded TCR beta CDR3 regions, with RNA transcripts as the source. TCR CDR3 underwent first-round RT-PCR with the HTBI primer set. TCRdb analysed the multiplex PCR reads with MiXCR anew, one entry per CDR3 protein. The table lists around 690,000 distinct CDR3 sequences, roughly 20% of them singletons. The sequenced material came from blood. Source of these receptors: a man aged 25-45 years with Graves' ophthalmopathy.

This clonotype was observed a few times. The gene calls are TRBV7-2 and TRBJ2-3; 13 bases match TRBD2. The CDR3 spans 15 residues. Losses at the gene ends were 8 bases for V and 4 bases for J; bases not matched to a gene: 6. CDR1 and CDR2 from the germline V gene are SGHTA and FQGNSA. CDR3 nucleotide sequence: TGTGCCAGCGAACTAGCGGGAGGGCCCGCAGATACGCAGTATTTT. Protein sequence: CASELAGGPADTQYF.

This clonotype was found a few times. The chain employs TRBV5-6 and TRBJ2-1, with a weak D call TRBD1 (6 bases). This CDR3 is 16 amino acids long. Germline V lookup: CDR1 SGHDT, CDR2 YYEEEE. The ends were cut back, 0 bases at V and 0 bases at J, with 10 bases in the middle. CDR3 region: CASSLGADSSYNEQFF. CDR3 sequence (DNA): TGTGCCAGCAGCTTGGGAGCGGACAGCTCCTACAATGAGCAGTTCTTC.

This clonotype was seen many times. The V and J genes are TRBV28 and TRBJ1-2; D might be TRBD1 (5 bases). The V and J ends lost 4 bases and 7 bases respectively, with 19 bases between them. The CDR3 length is 15 residues. Germline V gene sequence: CDR1 MDHEN, CDR2 SYDVKM. The CDR3 here is CASSSQPGTGLGYTF. The DNA of the CDR3 is TGTGCCAGCAGTTCCCAACCTGGGACTGGGCTTGGCTACACCTTC.

This clonotype was counted between two and nine times. The chain employs TRBV19 and TRBJ1-4; weak D call: TRBD1 (5 bases). The CDR3 is 14 amino acids. Trimming left V 4 bases short and J 3 bases short, with 9 bases between. The germline gives CDR1 LNHDA, CDR2 SQIVND (reference sequence). The DNA of the CDR3 is TGTGCCAGTAGTACCCGGGGCGCTAATGAAAAACTGTTTTTT. This gives the protein CASSTRGANEKLFF.

This clonotype has only a few counts. This chain joins TRBV20-1 and TRBJ1-1, with unresolved D. Trimming pared 3 bases from V and 3 bases from J, leaving 8 bases between. The CDR3 loop spans 12 amino acids. Per germline, CDR1 DFQATT and CDR2 SNEGSKA (reference sequence). The CDR3 reads CSASKGYTEAFF. In nucleotides, the CDR3 is TGCAGTGCTAGCAAGGGCTACACTGAAGCTTTCTTT.

This rearrangement joins TRBV12-3 or TRBV12-4 to TRBJ2-1; a weak D match, TRBD1 (5 bases). CDR3 length: 14 residues. V gave up 6 bases and J gave up 7 bases, with 16 bases separating them. The CDR3 sequence: CASSWAGSRNEQFF. CDR3 coding DNA: TGTGCCAGCAGCTGGGCAGGGTCGAGAAATGAGCAGTTCTTC.

Ten or more counts support this clonotype. The chain couples TRBV28 to TRBJ2-1, with D perhaps matching TRBD1 (6 bases). The V and J ends lost 5 bases and 5 bases respectively, with 13 bases between them. The CDR3 is 14 residues long. Germline loops: CDR1 MDHEN, CDR2 SYDVKM. The CDR3 DNA is TGTGCCAGCAGTCTAAGGGGGACGAACAATGAGCAGTTCTTC. Translation gives CASSLRGTNNEQFF. The full variable domain, completed using reference TRBV28 and TRBJ2-1, is DVKVTQSSRYLVKRTGEKVFLECVQDMDHENMFWYRQDPGLGLRLIYFSYDVKMKEKGDIPEGYSVSREKKERFSLILESASTNQTSMYLCASSLRGTNNEQFFGPGTRLTVL.

The sample holds many counts of this clonotype. The chain employs TRBV28 and TRBJ2-5, with TRBD2 as a possible D gene (7 bases). CDR1 is MDHEN, CDR2 SYDVKM, per germline. The CDR3 runs 14 residues. V lost 3 bases and J lost 13, with 21 bases in between. The CDR3 reads CASSLRGGRLALYF. CDR3 in DNA: TGTGCCAGCAGTTTGAGGGGGGGGAGACTAGCTCTGTACTTC.

The CDR3 sequence: CSANIPGQGAGYGYTF. CDR3 nucleotide sequence: TGCAGCGCCAATATACCGGGACAGGGGGCGGGCTATGGCTACACCTTC. This chain connects TRBV29-1 to TRBJ1-2; 12 bases fit TRBD1. CDR3 length: 16 residues. After removal of 7 bases from V and 4 bases from J, the junction contained 13 bases not matched to a gene. Germline V gives CDR1 SQVTM, CDR2 ANQGSEA.

This clonotype was detected only a few times. J is TRBJ1-5 and V is TRBV2; D not certain. Trimming shortened V by 4 bases and J by 2 bases, and 12 bases separated the two germline ends. The CDR3 spans 15 residues. The V gene's germline CDR1 is SNHLY and CDR2 FYNNEI. For the CDR3, the DNA is TGTGCCAGCAGTGGAGGCAGTGACGGCAATCAGCCCCAGCATTTT. Protein product: CASSGGSDGNQPQHF.

This clonotype was detected ten times or more. The chain employs TRBV3-1 and TRBJ2-1, with 8 bases lining up with TRBD1. Germline V lookup: CDR1 LGHDT, CDR2 YNNKEL (reference sequence). Trimming cost V 1 base and J 8 bases; bases outside gene matches: 7. The CDR3 has 15 amino acids. Here the CDR3 DNA reads TGTGCCAGCAGCCAAGTAAGGACAGGGACACATGAGCAGTTCTTC. Translation: CASSQVRTGTHEQFF.

This clonotype was observed many times. The chain's CDR3 is CASSLRSSGDNEQFF. Here the CDR3 DNA reads TGCGCCAGCAGCTTGCGGTCTAGCGGGGACAATGAGCAGTTCTTC. The V call is TRBV5-1, the J call TRBJ2-1; TRBD2 matches at 9 bases. This CDR3 is built from 15 residues. The V and J ends lost 1 base and 5 bases, in that order; junction bases with no gene match: 4. Germline V gene data show CDR1 as SGHRS and CDR2 as YFSETQ.

The V call is TRBV28, the J call TRBJ1-1; D not resolved. Germline CDR1 is MDHEN and CDR2 is SYDVKM. Trimming took off 10 bases at V and 1 base at J, with 10 bases between the two ends. The CDR3 runs to 12 residues. The CDR3 nucleotides read TGTGCCATGCGCCGGGAGAACACTGAAGCTTTCTTT. Encoded protein: CAMRRENTEAFF. Full variable domain (outside the CDR3, taken from reference TRBV28 and TRBJ1-1): DVKVTQSSRYLVKRTGEKVFLECVQDMDHENMFWYRQDPGLGLRLIYFSYDVKMKEKGDIPEGYSVSREKKERFSLILESASTNQTSMYLCAMRRENTEAFFGQGTRLTVV.

In this sample, this clonotype turned up a few times. CDR3 DNA: TGTGCCAGCAGTTACCCCACCAGGGAAGAGGGCGGGAGTAGAGAGACCCAGTACTTC. It specifies CASSYPTREEGGSRETQYF. The gene calls are TRBV6-6 and TRBJ2-5; 7 bases are shared with TRBD2. CDR1 and CDR2 from the germline V gene are MNHNY and SVGAGI (reference sequence). The CDR3 runs to 19 residues. Unmatched junction bases numbered 19, after V lost 2 bases and J lost 4 bases.

This clonotype was picked up many times. This rearrangement joins TRBV7-8 to TRBJ2-1; TRBD2 is a possible D gene (6 bases). Trimming stripped 3 bases from V and 0 bases from J, with 9 bases between. Germline CDR1 reads SGHVS; CDR2 reads FQNEAQ. The CDR3 sequence is 15 residues long. CDR3 DNA: TGTGCCAGCAGCTTCTCGCGGGACTCCTACAATGAGCAGTTCTTC. Translation gives CASSFSRDSYNEQFF.

This clonotype was counted at least ten times. The J gene is TRBJ1-1, the V gene TRBV11-2, with 9 bases lining up with TRBD1. The CDR3 extends over 17 amino acids. Germline assignment: CDR1 SGHAT and CDR2 FQNNGV. Trimming at V came to 3 bases and at J to 0 bases, leaving 8 bases not matched to a gene. CDR3 residues: CASSLAGTGLMNTEAFF. CDR3 nucleotide sequence: TGTGCCAGCAGCTTGGCCGGGACAGGGCTCATGAACACTGAAGCTTTCTTT.

This clonotype was seen only a few times. The CDR3 loop reads CSARQIETQYF. As DNA, the CDR3 is TGCAGTGCTAGGCAGATAGAGACCCAGTACTTC. The chain is built from TRBV20-1 and TRBJ2-5; unclear D gene. With 3 bases removed from V and 4 bases from J, the gap between germline ends came to 6 bases. The CDR3 has 11 residues. Germline V lookup: CDR1 DFQATT, CDR2 SNEGSKA (reference sequence).

The V call is TRBV27, the J call TRBJ2-7; D is perhaps TRBD1 (5 bases). In germline, CDR1 is MNHEY, CDR2 SMNVEV (reference sequence). The CDR3 loop spans 16 amino acids. V was cut by 0 bases and J by 2 bases, with 14 bases left in between. The CDR3 region is CASSLSNRRGAYEQYF. Here the CDR3 DNA reads TGTGCCAGCAGTTTATCGAACAGAAGGGGTGCCTACGAGCAGTACTTC.

This clonotype has at least ten counts. V usage is TRBV5-5 and J usage is TRBJ1-1, with D possibly TRBD1 on 6 matching bases. The V end was cut by 5 bases, the J end by 6 bases, with 14 bases between. Germline-derived CDR1 and CDR2 are SGHKS and YYEKEE (reference sequence). CDR3 size: 13 residues. CDR3 sequence (DNA): TGTGCCAGCAGGTACGACAGGCGGGCTGAAGCTTTCTTT. Its translation is CASRYDRRAEAFF.

This clonotype was counted at least ten times. This sequence joins TRBV6-2 or TRBV6-3 and TRBJ2-7; 8 nucleotides align to TRBD2. Germline V lookup: CDR1 MNHEY, CDR2 SVGEGT. The ends lost 2 bases at V and 2 bases at J; junction bases unmatched: 5. The CDR3 contains 15 residues. The CDR3 is CASSYATSGAYEQYF. CDR3 DNA sequence: TGTGCCAGCAGTTACGCTACTAGCGGAGCCTACGAGCAGTACTTC.

This clonotype showed up just a few times. The chain is built from TRBV6-5 and TRBJ2-2; D is possibly TRBD1 (6 bases). The CDR3 is 21 amino acids. The V end was cut by 1 base, the J end by 3 bases, with 27 bases between. Germline V gene data show CDR1 as MNHEY and CDR2 as SVGAGI. The CDR3 nucleotides read TGTGCCAGCAGTTACTGGCCTTTGGACAGCAAAGGCGTTTGGGACACCGGGGAGCTGTTTTTT. As protein: CASSYWPLDSKGVWDTGELFF.

V is TRBV20-1 and J is TRBJ2-2; perhaps TRBD1 as D (5 bases). This CDR3 is 13 amino acids long. Trimming removed 2 bases from V and 5 bases from J, with 9 bases in between. Germline CDR1 is DFQATT and CDR2 is SNEGSKA (reference sequence). The CDR3 coding sequence is TGCAGTGCTAGACCGCAGGGTACCGGGGAGCTGTTTTTT. Translating gives CSARPQGTGELFF.

Comments on this clonotype: A much bigger clone sits one base away, suggesting this may be a read error. The chain couples TRBV30 to TRBJ2-1; D uncertain. Germline-derived CDR1 and CDR2 are GTSNPN and SVGIG (reference sequence). Trimming shortened V by 5 bases and J by 4 bases, and 6 bases separated the two germline ends. The CDR3 has 11 residues. The CDR3 reads CAWEKYNEQFF. The CDR3 region has the DNA TGTGCCTGGGAAAAATACAATGAGCAGTTCTTC.

Only a few counts were recorded for this clonotype. J is TRBJ2-1 and V is TRBV6-1, with a weak D call TRBD2 (5 bases). The ends were cut back, 2 bases at V and 3 bases at J, with 23 bases in the middle. The CDR3 extends over 19 amino acids. Germline CDR1 is MNHNS and CDR2 is SASEGT. CDR3 amino acids: CASSENGLATLRGYNEQFF. In DNA, the CDR3 is TGTGCCAGCAGTGAAAACGGGTTGGCTACCCTCCGGGGCTACAATGAGCAGTTCTTC.

In its sample, this clonotype was seen a few times. V gene TRBV30 combines with J gene TRBJ2-1, with 10 positions matching TRBD1. V shed 5 bases, J shed 2 bases, and the junction held 0 bases outside the gene matches. Germline V gene sequence: CDR1 GTSNPN, CDR2 SVGIG (reference sequence). The CDR3 extends over 13 amino acids. The DNA for the CDR3 is TGTGCCTGGGGACAGGGGGCCTACAATGAGCAGTTCTTC. It translates to CAWGQGAYNEQFF.

Only a few counts were recorded for this clonotype. This chain connects TRBV6-4 to TRBJ1-2; D is perhaps TRBD1 (5 bases). The V gene's germline CDR1 is MRHNA and CDR2 SNTAGT. The V and J ends lost 5 bases and 0 bases respectively, with 13 bases between them. The CDR3 is made up of 15 amino acids. The CDR3 nucleotides read TGTGCCAGCAGTCAGGGCCCTACAGCTAACTATGGCTACACCTTC. The encoded protein is CASSQGPTANYGYTF.

This clonotype has more than one count but fewer than ten. The chain carries TRBV29-1 and TRBJ2-1, with D maybe TRBD2 (6 bases). V lost 4 bases and J lost 5, with 12 bases in between. Germline V lookup: CDR1 SQVTM, CDR2 ANQGSEA. The CDR3 spans 13 residues. CDR3 DNA: TGCAGCGTTGTTCAGCGGGTAAACAATGAGCAGTTCTTC. Amino acid sequence: CSVVQRVNNEQFF.